This T cell receptor beta chain was observed in a study of human T cells and chemical hapten exposure. General study points: Positive correlation was observed between PT1 expanded TCR counts and patch test score.

Turning to this clonotype: Antigen: not known.

Time point here: pre-sensitization, week 0. Treatment given: therapeutic diphenylcyclopropenone sensitization with weekly scalp DPC. Each patch-test visit's blood sample preceded patch application. There are 14 residues in the CDR3. Germline CDR1 and CDR2: SGHVS and FQNEAQ. Trimming took 0 bases from V and 4 from J, leaving 7 bases between them. TCRdb reanalysed the RACE reads using MiXCR and keeps one entry per CDR3 protein. Found here are some 360,000 distinct CDR3 sequences, around 5.5% of them singletons; the top ten hold around 2.6%. The gene calls are TRBV7-8 and TRBJ1-5; the D is unclear. The TCR originated in a woman between 45 and 65 years old with alopecia areata. Some clones in this sample may be carry-over from other donors' samples. The sequencing here drew on whole blood, taken in connection with sensitization to the hapten diphenylcyclopropenone (DPC). CDR3 protein: CASSLAGRNQPQHF. The CDR3 DNA reads TGTGCCAGCAGCTTAGCAGGGAGGAATCAGCCCCAGCATTTT.